This is a list of T cell receptor beta chains from one sample in a study of T cell repertoires in cytomegalovirus infection. In TCRdb, the reads were re-called with MiXCR into one record per CDR3 protein. The data hold some 350,000 distinct CDR3 sequences, with 29% observed a single time. These receptors' antigens are unknown. The sequences come from cultured PBMCs, collected from culture after CMV antigen stimulation. The receptors shown here come from a human donor in good health (CMV status not recorded). Some clones in this sample may be carry-over from other donors' samples. CDR3s include the opening cysteine and the closing phenylalanine or tryptophan. D genes are given only for firm matches. Expanded clones are given a class, and other clones once, few, many or no size at all.

d_gene: TRBD1; v_gene: TRBV19; j_gene: TRBJ1-1; abundance: many; CDR3nt: TGTGCCAGTAGATGGACAGGGCTGGTAACTGAAGCTTTCTTT; CDR3aa: CASRWTGLVTEAFF
d_gene: TRBD1; v_gene: TRBV24-1; j_gene: TRBJ2-3; abundance: few; CDR3nt: TGTGCCACCAGTGACCCGGGACAGAGCACAGATACGCAGTATTTT; CDR3aa: CATSDPGQSTDTQYF
d_gene: TRBD1; v_gene: TRBV27; j_gene: TRBJ2-7; abundance: .; CDR3nt: TGTGCCAGCAGTCGGACAGGGGATAGGAATTCCTACGAGCAGTACTTC; CDR3aa: CASSRTGDRNSYEQYF
d_gene: TRBD1; v_gene: TRBV24-1; j_gene: TRBJ2-4; abundance: once; CDR3nt: TGTGCCACCAGTGTATCAAGACAGGGGAACATTCAGTACTTC; CDR3aa: CATSVSRQGNIQYF
d_gene: TRBD2; v_gene: TRBV5-6; j_gene: TRBJ2-3; abundance: .; CDR3nt: TGTGCCAGCAGCTCGCTGACTAGCGGTAGGACAGATACGCAGTATTTT; CDR3aa: CASSSLTSGRTDTQYF
d_gene: .; v_gene: TRBV7-6; j_gene: TRBJ2-3; abundance: many; CDR3nt: TGTGCCAGCAGCCTAGGGGCTTGGAGTGCAGATACGCAGTATTTT; CDR3aa: CASSLGAWSADTQYF
d_gene: .; v_gene: TRBV7-2; j_gene: TRBJ2-5; abundance: .; CDR3nt: TGTGCCAGCAGCTTAACTACAGGGCGGGAGACCCAGTACTTC; CDR3aa: CASSLTTGRETQYF
d_gene: .; v_gene: TRBV6-1; j_gene: TRBJ2-1; abundance: .; CDR3nt: TGTGCCAGCAGTGAAGTCCTTCGAACCGGGGCCCCCCTACAGGATGAGCAGTTCTTC; CDR3aa: CASSEVLRTGAPLQDEQFF
d_gene: .; v_gene: TRBV29-1; j_gene: TRBJ1-2; abundance: many; CDR3nt: TGCAGCGTTGGGGAAAACTATGGCTACACCTTC; CDR3aa: CSVGENYGYTF
d_gene: .; v_gene: TRBV28; j_gene: TRBJ2-5; abundance: .; CDR3nt: TGTGCCAGCAGTTATACTAGGACCCCAGTGACCCAGTACTTC; CDR3aa: CASSYTRTPVTQYF
d_gene: TRBD1; v_gene: TRBV11-1; j_gene: TRBJ1-1; abundance: many; CDR3nt: TGTGCCAGCAGCCCGAGACAGGGGGACAGAACTGAAGCTTTCTTT; CDR3aa: CASSPRQGDRTEAFF
d_gene: .; v_gene: TRBV25-1; j_gene: TRBJ1-6; abundance: many; CDR3nt: TGTGCCAGCAGTGAATCCCGGAATTCACCCCTCCACTTT; CDR3aa: CASSESRNSPLHF
d_gene: TRBD2; v_gene: TRBV6-8; j_gene: TRBJ2-3; abundance: .; CDR3nt: TGTGCCAGCAGTTATTCGGCCCTTTGGCGGGGGGGCAGTTATTTT; CDR3aa: CASSYSALWRGGSYF
d_gene: TRBD1; v_gene: TRBV6-1; j_gene: TRBJ1-2; abundance: .; CDR3nt: TGTGCCAGCACTCCCAGACAGGGGAACTATGGCTACACCTTC; CDR3aa: CASTPRQGNYGYTF
d_gene: TRBD1; v_gene: TRBV19; j_gene: TRBJ1-1; abundance: few; CDR3nt: TGTGCCAGTAGTATAGGATGGGACAGGGTCACTGAAGCTTTCTTT; CDR3aa: CASSIGWDRVTEAFF
d_gene: TRBD2; v_gene: TRBV7-2; j_gene: TRBJ2-7; abundance: many; CDR3nt: TGTGCCAGCAGCTCCTCGACTAGCGGGGTTTACGAGCAGTACTTC; CDR3aa: CASSSSTSGVYEQYF
d_gene: .; v_gene: TRBV7-2; j_gene: TRBJ1-6; abundance: .; CDR3nt: TGTGCCAGCAGCCGGACTTGGGATAATTCACCCCTCCACTTT; CDR3aa: CASSRTWDNSPLHF
d_gene: TRBD2; v_gene: TRBV20-1; j_gene: TRBJ2-3; abundance: .; CDR3nt: TGCAGTGCTAGAAGGCTAGCGGGGGCCACAGATACGCAGTATTTT; CDR3aa: CSARRLAGATDTQYF
d_gene: .; v_gene: TRBV3-1; j_gene: TRBJ1-5; abundance: .; CDR3nt: TGTGCCAGCAGCCAAAACCCCCCCGGGGTCAATCAGCCCCAGCATTTT; CDR3aa: CASSQNPPGVNQPQHF
d_gene: .; v_gene: TRBV7-8; j_gene: TRBJ2-1; abundance: .; CDR3nt: TGTGCCAGCAACAACAGGGAGGCTGAGCAGTTCTTC; CDR3aa: CASNNREAEQFF
d_gene: .; v_gene: TRBV15; j_gene: TRBJ1-5; abundance: .; CDR3nt: TGTGCCACCACGAGGGAAGGGAGCAATCAGCCCCAGCATTTT; CDR3aa: CATTREGSNQPQHF
d_gene: .; v_gene: TRBV10-3; j_gene: TRBJ2-1; abundance: .; CDR3nt: TGTGCCATCCACCCGAGAGGGGAAAACAATGAGCAGTTCTTC; CDR3aa: CAIHPRGENNEQFF
d_gene: TRBD1; v_gene: TRBV6-6; j_gene: TRBJ1-2; abundance: .; CDR3nt: TGTGCCAGCAAGGGACAGGGGATAGCTAACTATGGCTACACCTTC; CDR3aa: CASKGQGIANYGYTF
d_gene: TRBD1; v_gene: TRBV7-2; j_gene: TRBJ1-5; abundance: .; CDR3nt: TGTGCCAGCAGCGAGGACAGGGGACCCCATCAGCCCCAGCATTTT; CDR3aa: CASSEDRGPHQPQHF
d_gene: .; v_gene: TRBV18; j_gene: TRBJ1-4; abundance: few; CDR3nt: TGTGCCAGCTCACCACCGGACCGCGAAAAACTGTTTTTT; CDR3aa: CASSPPDREKLFF
d_gene: .; v_gene: TRBV5-1; j_gene: TRBJ2-5; abundance: few; CDR3nt: TGCGCCAGCTTTTCGACAGTGGAAGAGACCCAGTACTTC; CDR3aa: CASFSTVEETQYF
d_gene: TRBD1; v_gene: TRBV20-1; j_gene: TRBJ2-1; abundance: .; CDR3nt: TGCAGTGCTCCGGGACAGGGGGCGAGTGAGCAGTTCTTC; CDR3aa: CSAPGQGASEQFF
d_gene: .; v_gene: TRBV4-2; j_gene: TRBJ2-3; abundance: .; CDR3nt: TGTGCCAGCAGCCTCCCTCGGAGCGGAGATACGCAGTATTTT; CDR3aa: CASSLPRSGDTQYF
d_gene: .; v_gene: TRBV18; j_gene: TRBJ1-1; abundance: .; CDR3nt: TGTGCCAGCTCACCACGGGAAAGGGGGGGCATGAACACTGAAGCTTTCTTT; CDR3aa: CASSPRERGGMNTEAFF